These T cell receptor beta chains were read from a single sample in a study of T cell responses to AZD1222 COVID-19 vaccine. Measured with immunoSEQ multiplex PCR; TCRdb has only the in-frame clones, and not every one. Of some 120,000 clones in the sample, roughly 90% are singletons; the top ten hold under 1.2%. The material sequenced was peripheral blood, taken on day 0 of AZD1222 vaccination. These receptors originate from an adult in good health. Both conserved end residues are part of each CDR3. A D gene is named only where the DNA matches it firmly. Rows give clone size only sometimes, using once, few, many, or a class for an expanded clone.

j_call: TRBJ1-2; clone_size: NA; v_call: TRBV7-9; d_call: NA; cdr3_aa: CASSPMGLGRYGYTF; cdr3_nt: TGTGCCAGCAGCCCAATGGGTCTGGGGCGCTATGGCTACACCTTC
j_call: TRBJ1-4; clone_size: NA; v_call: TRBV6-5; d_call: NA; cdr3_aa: CATPSRGNEKLFF; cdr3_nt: TGTGCCACCCCCTCGAGGGGGAATGAAAAACTGTTTTTT
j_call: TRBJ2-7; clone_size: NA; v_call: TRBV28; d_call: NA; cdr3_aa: CASSHTTDGNYEQYF; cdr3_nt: TGTGCCAGCAGTCACACCACCGACGGAAACTACGAGCAGTACTTC
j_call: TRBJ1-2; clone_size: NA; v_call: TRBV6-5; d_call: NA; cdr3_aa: CASTPPGRRGYTF; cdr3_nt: TGTGCCAGCACCCCGCCGGGGAGGCGGGGCTACACCTTC
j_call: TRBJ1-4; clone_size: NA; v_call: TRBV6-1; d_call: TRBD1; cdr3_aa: CASSDRAGGVGEKLFF; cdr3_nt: TGTGCCAGCAGTGATCGGGCAGGGGGCGTGGGGGAAAAACTGTTTTTT
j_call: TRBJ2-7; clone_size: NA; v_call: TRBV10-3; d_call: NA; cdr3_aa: CAIGVSGAYHEQYF; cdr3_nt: TGTGCCATCGGGGTATCGGGGGCCTACCACGAGCAGTACTTC
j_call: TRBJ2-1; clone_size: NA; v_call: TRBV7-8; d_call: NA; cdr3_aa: CASSLDSGVSYNEQFF; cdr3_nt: TGTGCCAGCAGCTTAGATTCGGGAGTATCCTACAATGAGCAGTTCTTC
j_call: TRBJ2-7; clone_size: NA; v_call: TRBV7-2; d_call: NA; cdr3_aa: CASSSRYEQYF; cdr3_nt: TGTGCCAGCAGCTCACGATACGAGCAGTACTTC
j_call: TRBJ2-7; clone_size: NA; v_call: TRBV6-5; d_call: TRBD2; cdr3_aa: CASSYGRLAGGEQYF; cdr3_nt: TGTGCCAGCAGTTACGGTCGACTAGCGGGAGGCGAGCAGTACTTC
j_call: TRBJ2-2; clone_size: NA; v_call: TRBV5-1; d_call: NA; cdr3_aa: CASSTLGGSGELFF; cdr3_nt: TGCGCCAGCAGTACTCTGGGTGGGTCCGGGGAGCTGTTTTTT
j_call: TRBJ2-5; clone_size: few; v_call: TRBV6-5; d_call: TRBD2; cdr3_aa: CATLAGGIQETQYF; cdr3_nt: TGTGCCACTCTAGCGGGAGGGATTCAAGAGACCCAGTACTTC
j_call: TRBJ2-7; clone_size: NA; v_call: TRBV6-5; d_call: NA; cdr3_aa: CASSYSILGLSYEQYF; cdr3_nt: TGTGCCAGCAGTTACTCGATCTTGGGACTCTCCTACGAGCAGTACTTC
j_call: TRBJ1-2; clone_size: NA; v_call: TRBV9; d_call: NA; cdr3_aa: CASSPDLNYGYTF; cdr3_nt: TGTGCCAGCAGCCCAGACCTAAACTATGGCTACACCTTC
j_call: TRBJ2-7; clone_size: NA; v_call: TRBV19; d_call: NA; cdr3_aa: CASSIPGDEQYF; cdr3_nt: TGTGCCAGTAGTATTCCGGGGGACGAGCAGTACTTC
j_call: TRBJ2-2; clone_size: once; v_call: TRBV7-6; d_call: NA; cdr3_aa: CASSPGERKLNTGELFF; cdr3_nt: TGTGCCAGCAGCCCCGGGGAGCGGAAATTGAACACCGGGGAGCTGTTTTTT
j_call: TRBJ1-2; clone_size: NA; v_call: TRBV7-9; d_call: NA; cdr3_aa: CASSLSMAYYGYTF; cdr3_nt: TGTGCCAGCAGCTTATCCATGGCCTACTATGGCTACACCTTC
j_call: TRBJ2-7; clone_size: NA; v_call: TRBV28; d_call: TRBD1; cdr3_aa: CASNRGRWEQYF; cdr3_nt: TGTGCCAGCAACAGGGGGCGATGGGAGCAGTACTTC
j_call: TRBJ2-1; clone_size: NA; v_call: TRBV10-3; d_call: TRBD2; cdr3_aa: CAIRGREGSYNEQFF; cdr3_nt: TGTGCCATCAGGGGGCGGGAGGGCTCCTACAATGAGCAGTTCTTC
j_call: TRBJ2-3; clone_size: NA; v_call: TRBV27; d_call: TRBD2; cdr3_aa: CASSPRTSGRVRDTQYF; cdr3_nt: TGTGCCAGCAGTCCGAGGACTAGCGGGAGGGTCCGAGATACGCAGTATTTT
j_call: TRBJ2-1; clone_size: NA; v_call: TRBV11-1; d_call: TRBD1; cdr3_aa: CASSWDRENEQFF; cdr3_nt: TGTGCCAGCAGCTGGGACAGGGAGAATGAGCAGTTCTTC
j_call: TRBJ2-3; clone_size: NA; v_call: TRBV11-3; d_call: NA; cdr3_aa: CASSFGDTQYF; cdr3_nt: TGTGCCAGCAGCTTTGGAGATACGCAGTATTTT
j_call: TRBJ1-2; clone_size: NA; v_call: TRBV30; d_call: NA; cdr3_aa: CAWNLWNGYTF; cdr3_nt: TGTGCCTGGAATTTGTGGAATGGCTACACCTTC
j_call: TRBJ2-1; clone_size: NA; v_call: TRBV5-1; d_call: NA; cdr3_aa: CASRPSGTRYNEQFF; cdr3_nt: TGCGCCAGCAGGCCCTCCGGGACACGTTACAATGAGCAGTTCTTC
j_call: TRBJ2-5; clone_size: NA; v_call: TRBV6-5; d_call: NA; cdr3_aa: CASRAHEKETQYF; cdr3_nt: TGTGCCAGCAGAGCACACGAGAAAGAGACCCAGTACTTC
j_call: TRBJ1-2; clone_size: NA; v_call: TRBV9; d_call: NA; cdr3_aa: CASSQRAEANYGYTF; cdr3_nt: TGTGCCAGCAGCCAGCGGGCCGAAGCTAACTATGGCTACACCTTC
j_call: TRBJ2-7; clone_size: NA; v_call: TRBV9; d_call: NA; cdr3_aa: CASSVAGSYEQYF; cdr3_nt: TGTGCCAGCAGCGTAGCAGGGTCCTACGAGCAGTACTTC
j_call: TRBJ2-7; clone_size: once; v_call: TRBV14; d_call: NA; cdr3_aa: CASSQIRAGEQYF; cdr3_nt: TGTGCCAGCAGCCAAATTAGGGCGGGCGAGCAGTACTTC
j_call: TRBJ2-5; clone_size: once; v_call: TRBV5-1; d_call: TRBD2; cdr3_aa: CASSLGTSGQETQYF; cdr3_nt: TGCGCCAGCAGCCTTGGGACTAGCGGCCAAGAGACCCAGTACTTC
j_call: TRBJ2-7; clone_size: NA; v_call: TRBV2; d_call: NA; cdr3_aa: CASSPRFAYEQYF; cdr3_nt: TGTGCCAGCAGCCCTCGTTTCGCCTACGAGCAGTACTTC
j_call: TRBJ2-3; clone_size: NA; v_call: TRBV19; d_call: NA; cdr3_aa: CASSIYRGESDTDTQYF; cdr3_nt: TGTGCCAGTAGTATATATAGGGGGGAATCTGACACAGATACGCAGTATTTT
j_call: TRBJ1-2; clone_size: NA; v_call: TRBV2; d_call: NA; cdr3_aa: CASRGGYGPYGYTF; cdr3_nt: TGTGCCAGCAGGGGCGGTTATGGGCCCTATGGCTACACCTTC
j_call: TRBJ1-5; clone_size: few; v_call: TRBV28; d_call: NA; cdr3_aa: CASSLGGDNQPQHF; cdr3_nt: TGTGCCAGCAGTTTGGGTGGGGACAATCAGCCCCAGCATTTT
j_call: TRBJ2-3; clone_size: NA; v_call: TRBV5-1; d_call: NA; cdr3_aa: CASSLPLAASTDTQYF; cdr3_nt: TGCGCCAGCAGCTTACCGTTAGCGGCTAGCACAGATACGCAGTATTTT
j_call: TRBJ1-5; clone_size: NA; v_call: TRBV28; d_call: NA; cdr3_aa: CASSADSRHQPQHF; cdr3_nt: TGTGCCAGCAGTGCTGACAGCCGCCATCAGCCCCAGCATTTT
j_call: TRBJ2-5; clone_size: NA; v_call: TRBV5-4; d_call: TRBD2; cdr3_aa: CASSTKRDLPETQYF; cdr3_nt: TGTGCCAGCAGCACCAAGCGGGACCTCCCAGAGACCCAGTACTTC
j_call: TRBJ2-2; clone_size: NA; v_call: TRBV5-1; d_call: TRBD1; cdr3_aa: CASSAYRGGDTGELFF; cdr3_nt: TGCGCCAGCAGCGCCTACAGGGGTGGAGACACCGGGGAGCTGTTTTTT
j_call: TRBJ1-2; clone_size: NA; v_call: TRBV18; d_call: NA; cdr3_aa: CASSPGAALPNYGYTF; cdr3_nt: TGTGCCAGCTCACCAGGGGCAGCCCTCCCTAACTATGGCTACACCTTC
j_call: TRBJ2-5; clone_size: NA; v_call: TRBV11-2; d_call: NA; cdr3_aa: CASSLAWTKETQYF; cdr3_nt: TGTGCCAGCAGCTTAGCTTGGACTAAAGAGACCCAGTACTTC
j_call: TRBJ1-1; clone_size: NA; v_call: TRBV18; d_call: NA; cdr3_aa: CASSLLDAFF; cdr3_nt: TGTGCCAGCTCACTTCTGGACGCGTTCTTT
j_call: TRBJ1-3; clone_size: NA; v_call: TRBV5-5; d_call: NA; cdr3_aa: CASSPGSRVFGNTIYF; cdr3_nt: TGTGCCAGCAGCCCGGGATCGAGGGTGTTTGGAAACACCATATATTTT
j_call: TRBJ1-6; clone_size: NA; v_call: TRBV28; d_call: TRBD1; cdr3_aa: CATWDRGGNSPLHF; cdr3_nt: TGTGCCACCTGGGACAGGGGTGGCAATTCACCCCTCCACTTT
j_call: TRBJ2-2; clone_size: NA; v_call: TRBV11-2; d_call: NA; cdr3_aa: CASSLEGPGELFF; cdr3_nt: TGTGCCAGCAGCTTAGAGGGTCCCGGGGAGCTGTTTTTT
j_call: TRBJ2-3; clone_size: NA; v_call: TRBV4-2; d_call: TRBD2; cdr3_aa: CASSQVPSGSTDTQYF; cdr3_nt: TGTGCCAGCAGCCAAGTTCCTAGCGGGAGCACAGATACGCAGTATTTT
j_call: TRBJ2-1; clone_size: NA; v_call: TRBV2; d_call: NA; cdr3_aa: CASSVTYNEQFF; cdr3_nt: TGTGCCAGCAGTGTTACTTACAATGAGCAGTTCTTC
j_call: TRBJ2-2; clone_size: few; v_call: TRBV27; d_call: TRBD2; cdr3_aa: CASSPLARTSGRAFTGELFF; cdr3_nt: TGTGCCAGCAGTCCCCTAGCCAGGACTAGCGGGAGGGCCTTCACCGGGGAGCTGTTTTTT
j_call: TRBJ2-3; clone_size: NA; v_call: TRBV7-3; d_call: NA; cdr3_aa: CASSSGAGRTDTQYF; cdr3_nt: TGTGCCAGCAGTTCCGGGGCGGGCCGCACAGATACGCAGTATTTT
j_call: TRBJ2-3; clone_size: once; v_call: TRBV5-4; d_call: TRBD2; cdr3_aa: CASSLGGRASTDTQYF; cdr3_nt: TGTGCCAGCAGCTTAGGCGGGAGGGCTAGCACAGATACGCAGTATTTT
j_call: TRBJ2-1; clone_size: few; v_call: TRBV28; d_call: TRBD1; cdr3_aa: CASSKAGTGIHEQFF; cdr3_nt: TGTGCCAGCAGTAAGGCCGGGACAGGGATCCATGAGCAGTTCTTC
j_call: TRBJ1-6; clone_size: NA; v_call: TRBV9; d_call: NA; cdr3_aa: CASSGQRDALTTLHF; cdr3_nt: TGTGCCAGCAGCGGACAACGGGACGCCCTTACCACCCTCCACTTT
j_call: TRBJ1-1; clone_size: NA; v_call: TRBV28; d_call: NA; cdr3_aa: CASNWMNTEAFF; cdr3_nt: TGTGCCAGCAATTGGATGAACACTGAAGCTTTCTTT
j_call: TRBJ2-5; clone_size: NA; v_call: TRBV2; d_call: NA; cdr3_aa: CASSEEGRLAIQGETQYF; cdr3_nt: TGTGCCAGCAGTGAAGAGGGCCGGCTAGCTATACAAGGGGAGACCCAGTACTTC
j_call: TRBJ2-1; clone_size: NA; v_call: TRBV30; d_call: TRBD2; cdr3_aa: CAWSVLAGNPQFF; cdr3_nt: TGTGCCTGGAGCGTGTTAGCGGGAAATCCGCAGTTCTTC
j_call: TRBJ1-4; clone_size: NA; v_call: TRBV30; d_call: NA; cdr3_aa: CAWSGQHNEKLFF; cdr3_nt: TGTGCCTGGAGCGGCCAGCATAATGAAAAACTGTTTTTT
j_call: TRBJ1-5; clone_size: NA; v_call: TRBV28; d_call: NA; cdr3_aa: CASSSGGNQPQHF; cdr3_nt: TGTGCCAGCAGTTCTGGGGGCAATCAGCCCCAGCATTTT
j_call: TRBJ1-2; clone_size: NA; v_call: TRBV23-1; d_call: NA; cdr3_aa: CASSQSGYYGYTF; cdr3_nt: TGCGCCAGCAGTCAATCCGGTTACTATGGCTACACCTTC
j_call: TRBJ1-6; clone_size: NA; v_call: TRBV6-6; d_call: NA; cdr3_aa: CASRTGGASPLHF; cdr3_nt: TGTGCCAGCAGAACGGGGGGGGCTTCACCCCTCCACTTT